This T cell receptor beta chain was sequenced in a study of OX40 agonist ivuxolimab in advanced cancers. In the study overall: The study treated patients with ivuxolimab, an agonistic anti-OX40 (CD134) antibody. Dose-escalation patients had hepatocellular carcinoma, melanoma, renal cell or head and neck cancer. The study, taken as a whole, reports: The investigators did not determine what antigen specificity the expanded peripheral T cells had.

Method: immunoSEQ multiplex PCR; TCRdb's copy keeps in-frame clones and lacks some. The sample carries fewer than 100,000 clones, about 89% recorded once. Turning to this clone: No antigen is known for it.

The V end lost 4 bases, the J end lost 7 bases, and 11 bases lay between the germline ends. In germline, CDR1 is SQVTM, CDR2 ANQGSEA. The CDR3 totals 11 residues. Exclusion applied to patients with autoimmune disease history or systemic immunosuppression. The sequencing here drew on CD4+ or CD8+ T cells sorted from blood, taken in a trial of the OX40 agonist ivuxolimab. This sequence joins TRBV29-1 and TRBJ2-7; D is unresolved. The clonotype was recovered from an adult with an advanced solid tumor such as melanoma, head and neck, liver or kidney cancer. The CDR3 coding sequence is TGCAGCGTTGTTAATGCGGAAGAGCAGTACTTC. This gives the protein CSVVNAEEQYF.